This TCR beta chain was documented in a study of T cell clonality in common variable immunodeficiency. Study results and caveats: Compared with healthy controls, CVID subjects showed increased TCRbeta clonality, mostly in about a third. Reportedly, TCR beta sequences from common variable immunodeficiency showed fewer deletions and N-nucleotide insertions.

The V gene's germline CDR1 is LNHDA and CDR2 SQIVND (reference sequence). The V gene end was trimmed by 7 bases and the J gene end by 6 bases; junction bases not matched to a gene: 11. This CDR3 comprises 14 residues. The table lists this clone with many counts. Its specificity is unknown. The missing CDR3 end, 3 residues past where the read stops, is filled in from the germline J gene. Equal genomic DNA amounts from CVID and control samples were sequenced. The table came from immunoSEQ multiplex PCR; TCRdb's copy has only in-frame clones and leaves some out. This sample has about 43,000 clones, each found more than once.

The chain has TRBV19 and TRBJ2-7; TRBD1 agrees at 8 bases. The sample taken for sequencing was peripheral blood mononuclear cells. This TCR was recovered from a person between 18 and 75 years old in good health. The CDR3 sequence is CASKAGQGTAEQYF. The sequenced CDR3 bases are TGTGCCAGTAAGGCCGGACAGGGAACGGCCGAG.